The clone carrying this TCR beta chain occurred many times. This sample was included in a study of T cells after yellow fever vaccination. The CDR3 contains 14 residues. V lost 3 bases and J lost 5, with 13 bases in between. Germline CDR1 is MNHEY and CDR2 is SMNVEV (reference sequence). TCRdb itself ran the 5' RACE reads through MiXCR, one entry per CDR3 protein. The repertoire consists of roughly 56,000 distinct CDR3 sequences, with about 5.2% occurring once and the leading ten covering roughly 30%. Sample: PBMCs, either bulk or a sorted T-cell subset (CD4+, CD8+, memory, or dextramer-sorted; not recorded which), taken on the day of the yellow fever booster vaccination. The genes are TRBV27 and TRBJ1-2, with D perhaps TRBD1 (5 bases). The source of this sequence is a man aged 18 to 29 who received the YFV17D yellow fever vaccine. CDR3 bases: TGTGCCAGCAGTTTGAGGGGTTTTGGGTATGGCTACACCTTC. This translates into CASSLRGFGYGYTF.